This is a list of T cell receptor beta chains from one sample in a study of T-cell memory formation after mild COVID-19. TCRdb reprocessed the 5' RACE reads with MiXCR, giving one entry per CDR3 protein. The repertoire holds some 440,000 distinct CDR3 sequences, around a quarter seen once, with around 13% in the top ten. Sequencing input: PBMCs or a T cell subset sorted from them (not recorded which). The receptors were sampled from an adult woman who had mild COVID-19 (a few samples of this study predate the infection). Cell type and time point are not known. Both conserved end residues are part of each CDR3. A D gene is named only where the DNA matches it firmly. Size is omitted from some rows. Given values are once, few, many or a class for expanded clones.

TRBV14,TRBJ2-2,few,NA,TGTGCCAGCAGCCCCGTTTCAGCTCTCTCCGACACCGGGGAGCTGTTTTTT,CASSPVSALSDTGELFF
TRBV5-1,TRBJ1-2,NA,TRBD1,TGCGCCAGCAGCGGGCCAGGGGGCTATGGCTACACCTTC,CASSGPGGYGYTF
TRBV11-3,TRBJ2-1,NA,TRBD2,TGTGCCAGCAGCTTAGAGGCGGGAGGGGCCGGCAATGAGCAGTTCTTC,CASSLEAGGAGNEQFF
TRBV12-3/TRBV12-4,TRBJ1-6,few,NA,TGTGCCAGCAGTTTGCCACCGGGGGATTCACCCCTCCACTTT,CASSLPPGDSPLHF
TRBV20-1,TRBJ2-7,NA,TRBD1,TGCAGTGCTAGAGATTGGGGACAGAGCTCCTACGAGCAGTACTTC,CSARDWGQSSYEQYF
TRBV5-6,TRBJ1-3,many,NA,TGTGCCAGCAGCTTACATGGCGCCGTAGGACTCACCATATATTTT,CASSLHGAVGLTIYF
TRBV6-2/TRBV6-3,TRBJ2-1,NA,TRBD1,TGTGCCAGCAGTTACCGCCGGGACAGACAGTTCTTC,CASSYRRDRQFF
TRBV7-6,TRBJ2-2,few,NA,TGTGCCAGCAGCGCCCTATCCTGGCATTCCGGGGAGCTGTTTTTT,CASSALSWHSGELFF
TRBV24-1,TRBJ2-7,NA,NA,TGTGCCACCAGTGATCCACCCGGGAGTGGCAACGAGCAGTACTTC,CATSDPPGSGNEQYF
TRBV4-2,TRBJ1-4,NA,NA,TGTGCCAGCAGCCAAGTTGTACCAGGGGCTGAAAAACTGTTTTTT,CASSQVVPGAEKLFF
TRBV3-1,TRBJ2-5,NA,TRBD1,TGTGCCAGCCTAGGGGGCAGCCAGACCCAGTACTTC,CASLGGSQTQYF
TRBV2,TRBJ2-3,many,TRBD1,TGTGCCAGCGTGAAAGGGGGCTATACGCAGTATTTT,CASVKGGYTQYF
TRBV29-1,TRBJ2-1,NA,NA,TGCAGCGCAAGGGTCTCCTACAATGAGCAGTTCTTC,CSARVSYNEQFF
TRBV7-2,TRBJ2-3,NA,TRBD2,TGTGACAGCAGCTCCCTAGCGGGAGGAGCCACAGATACGCAGTATTTT,CDSSSLAGGATDTQYF
TRBV27,TRBJ1-4,NA,NA,TGTGCCAGCAGCGAGAATTTCGGGGGGCAGGGAGAAAAACTGTTTTTT,CASSENFGGQGEKLFF
TRBV7-2,TRBJ2-6,many,TRBD1,TGTGCCAGCAGCTCAGGGGGCTCTGGGGCCAACGTCCTGACTTTC,CASSSGGSGANVLTF
TRBV27,TRBJ2-3,NA,NA,TGTGCCAGCAGTTCCTCTACCACAGATACGCAGTATTTT,CASSSSTTDTQYF
TRBV19,TRBJ2-3,few,TRBD1,TGTGCCAGTAAGGGGGCCACAGATACGCAGTATTTT,CASKGATDTQYF
TRBV7-9,TRBJ1-1,NA,NA,TGTGCCAGCAGCGGAAGACAGCTACACTCTCTGAACACTGAAGCTTTCTTT,CASSGRQLHSLNTEAFF
TRBV11-2,TRBJ2-1,NA,TRBD1,TGTGCCAGCAGCCAGGGGGCGGTGGGTGAGCAGTTCTTC,CASSQGAVGEQFF
TRBV29-1,TRBJ1-2,few,NA,TGCAGCGTTGACAGTCTGGGTGGCTACACCTTC,CSVDSLGGYTF
TRBV4-2,TRBJ2-3,few,NA,TGTGCCAGCAGCCAAGAACAGCGGGTGACAGATACGCAGTATTTT,CASSQEQRVTDTQYF
TRBV6-5,TRBJ2-1,NA,NA,TGTGCCAGCAGTCTCGGACGTAACGATGAGCAGTTCTTC,CASSLGRNDEQFF
TRBV7-2,TRBJ2-7,few,NA,TGTGCCAGCAGCCCGGCCTCAACCTACGAGCAGTACTTC,CASSPASTYEQYF